The sequence of this TCR beta chain was determined in a study of T cells in Graves' hyperthyroidism and ophthalmopathy. Study-wide results and limits: Researchers report that a 13 V-J model separated ophthalmopathy from stable hyperthyroidism.

This clonotype has a count of ten or more. Its specificity is not known. Active moderate-to-severe ophthalmopathy, Clinical Activity Score at least 3, NOSPECS at least 4, under 3 months' duration. The PBMCs studied were ones that came from about 10 ml fresh peripheral blood. The investigators amplified TCR beta CDR3 regions from RNA transcripts. An initial round of RT-PCR targeting the TCR CDR3 relied on the HTBI primer set. TCRdb re-called the multiplex PCR reads with MiXCR, one entry per CDR3 protein. The sample yields some 350,000 distinct CDR3 sequences, roughly 15% seen once. Sequenced: blood. The sequence was collected from a woman aged 35 to 49 with Graves' ophthalmopathy.

The CDR3, as DNA: TGTGCCAGTAGCCAGGGGGGGGTGCAAGGCAATCAGCCCCAGCATTTT. Protein sequence: CASSQGGVQGNQPQHF. V and J are TRBV19 and TRBJ1-5, with TRBD1 matching 7 bases. V shed 6 bases, J shed 2 bases, and the junction held 10 bases outside the gene matches. This CDR3 comprises 16 residues. CDR1 and CDR2 from the germline V gene are LNHDA and SQIVND (reference sequence).